This TCR beta chain appears in the sequencing data of a study of blood T cell repertoires in COVID-19. The CDR3 sequence is 13 residues long. V dropped 9 bases and J dropped 1 base, with 13 bases sitting between them. Germline lookup yields CDR1 MDHEN and CDR2 SYDVKM. This clone was recorded once. TCRdb keeps only in-frame clones here, not all; method: immunoSEQ multiplex PCR. The table shows 250,000 to 350,000 clones, with approximately 90% occurring only once. The V call is TRBV28, the J call TRBJ2-7; TRBD1 might be the D (5 bases). The sequence came from a man aged 25-40 years with acute or convalescent COVID-19. Sequencing input: peripheral blood. DNA of the CDR3: TGTGCCAGTAGTGGCAGGGAATCCTACGAGCAGTACTTC. Protein product: CASSGRESYEQYF.